This T cell receptor beta chain was captured in a study of T-cell reconstitution after alpha-beta-depleted transplantation in children. Findings of the study overall: After one year, T-cell counts and TCRbeta diversity mostly came from new T cells. In patients about two months after transplant, alpha-beta T cells reportedly arose from several hundred expanded graft clones. Some patients owed their high day-60 TCRbeta diversity to surviving recipient T cells and thymic progenitors.

This clonotype came up a few times. The antigen is not known. Molecular barcoding with unique molecular identifiers was used for the TCRbeta library. MiXCR, run by TCRdb on the PCR reads, gives a single entry per CDR3 protein. The table has about 78,000 distinct CDR3 sequences, about 14% seen once. V was pared by 0 bases and J by 11 bases, with 8 bases between. There are 12 residues in the CDR3. This TCR was sampled from a male patient aged 2 to 10 who had a stem cell transplant for acute lymphoblastic leukemia, so the T cells may come from the graft donor. The starting material was PBMCs, mostly from graft donor cells, obtained 180 days after TCRalphabeta/CD19-depleted stem cell transplant. This sequence joins TRBV12-3 or TRBV12-4 and TRBJ1-5; no reliable D call. CDR3 sequence: CASSLADGTQHF. CDR3 DNA: TGTGCCAGCAGTTTAGCCGATGGGACCCAGCATTTT.